The 25 T cell receptor beta chains below all came from one sample that was sequenced in a study of technical replicates of blood from a few donors (TCRdb year 2017). Libraries came from the immunoSEQ multiplex PCR assay. The source is immuneACCESS, and TCRdb retained only in-frame sequences with V and J called. Part of the clones is not carried over; for the studies checked, unresolved V genes explain less than half of this, and the remainder is unexplained. The sample has tens of thousands of clones on record, around 90% of them singletons. The ten top clones hold 0.27% of the sample. The sample consisted of T cells isolated from PBMCs. These receptors originate from a human donor in good health.

This clone was counted a few times. V usage is TRBV9 and J usage is TRBJ1-1; 10 bases align to TRBD1. CDR1 and CDR2 (germline): SGDLS, YYNGEE. V lost 3 bases, J lost 8 bases, and 7 bases stayed unmatched. The CDR3 length is 14 residues. The CDR3 loop is CASSAEGTGEEAFF. The CDR3 DNA follows: TGTGCCAGCAGCGCTGAAGGGACAGGGGAAGAAGCTTTCTTT.

The V and J genes are TRBV6-1 and TRBJ1-5; D remains ambiguous. The CDR3 spans 14 residues. Trimming stripped 4 bases from V and 0 bases from J, with 7 bases between. CDR1 MNHNS and CDR2 SASEGT come from the germline V gene. CDR3 residues: CASSGSYSNQPQHF. The CDR3 DNA reads as TGTGCCAGCAGTGGTAGTTATAGCAATCAGCCCCAGCATTTT.

V gene TRBV5-1 combines with J gene TRBJ2-1; TRBD2 matches at 11 bases. The V gene's germline CDR1 is SGHRS and CDR2 YFSETQ. The CDR3 length is 19 residues. V shed 7 bases and J 0 bases; nucleotides not matched to a gene: 15. The CDR3 protein is CASRGGGSGGAASYNEQFF. DNA of the CDR3: TGCGCCAGCCGAGGGGGTGGTAGCGGGGGGGCCGCCTCCTACAATGAGCAGTTCTTC.

The chain joins TRBV12-5 to TRBJ2-3, with 7 bases that match TRBD1. Germline CDR1 LGHNT, CDR2 FRNRAP. The junction had 7 bases not matched to a gene; V was cut back by 1 base and J by 6 bases. The CDR3 contains 15 residues. The CDR3 nucleotides read TGTGCTAGTGGTTTGGGGACAGGTTTTAGCGATACGCAGTATTTT. Its translation: CASGLGTGFSDTQYF.

The genes are TRBV19 and TRBJ1-1; 7 bases match TRBD1. V shed 6 bases and J 3 bases; nucleotides not matched to a gene: 4. In germline, CDR1 is LNHDA, CDR2 SQIVND (reference sequence). The CDR3 loop spans 13 amino acids. CDR3: CASRLDRDTEAFF. CDR3 DNA: TGTGCCAGTAGGCTAGACAGGGACACTGAAGCTTTCTTT.

V usage is TRBV27 and J usage is TRBJ2-6; 7 bases map to TRBD1. The CDR3 sequence is 15 residues long. J gave up 3 bases and V 6 bases, and 5 bases lay outside the gene matches. From germline, CDR1 is MNHEY and CDR2 SMNVEV (reference sequence). The CDR3 loop reads CASSHRGFGANVLTF. In nucleotides, the CDR3 is TGTGCCAGCAGCCACAGGGGTTTTGGGGCCAACGTCCTGACTTTC.

This chain uses TRBV29-1 with TRBJ2-3, with 10 bases matching TRBD1. CDR1 SQVTM and CDR2 ANQGSEA come from the germline V gene. Trimming at V came to 8 bases and at J to 3 bases, leaving 5 bases not matched to a gene. This CDR3 is 13 amino acids long. The CDR3 region has the DNA TGCAGCCAACCGGGACAGGGGACAGATACGCAGTATTTT. As protein: CSQPGQGTDTQYF.

This chain uses TRBV10-3 with TRBJ1-1; 11 bases line up with TRBD1. The CDR3 consists of 15 residues. J gave up 8 bases and V 3 bases, and 8 bases lay outside the gene matches. The V gene's germline CDR1 is ENHRY and CDR2 SYGVKD. The CDR3 nucleotides are TGTGCCATCAGTGACCCCGGGACAGGGGGTTTCGAAGCTTTCTTT. It yields the protein CAISDPGTGGFEAFF.

The chain carries TRBV9 and TRBJ2-7, with 9 bases that match TRBD2. The CDR3 sequence is 15 residues long. Trimming cost V 4 bases and J 7 bases; bases outside gene matches: 12. Looked up from germline, CDR1 is SGDLS and CDR2 is YYNGEE. The CDR3 bases are TGTGCCAGCAGCCCCGGGACTAGCAGTCTTGAGGAGCAGTACTTC. It codes for CASSPGTSSLEEQYF.

This chain links TRBV15 with TRBJ1-3, with D maybe TRBD1 (6 bases). This CDR3 is built from 15 residues. The germline V and J ends were trimmed by 3 bases and 4 bases, with 13 bases remaining between them. CDR1 is LNHNV and CDR2 is YYDKDF in the germline V gene (reference sequence). The CDR3 here is CATSSSPGQGNTIYF. The CDR3 bases are TGTGCCACCAGCAGTTCGCCGGGACAAGGAAACACCATATATTTT.

This clone was detected once. The gene calls are TRBV7-9 and TRBJ1-1, with D hard to call. Trimming pared 5 bases from V and 2 bases from J, leaving 6 bases between. The CDR3 has 12 amino acids. Germline lookup yields CDR1 SEHNR and CDR2 FQNEAQ (reference sequence). CDR3 sequence (DNA): TGTGCCAGCAGCGCAGAAAACACTGAAGCTTTCTTT. The encoded protein is CASSAENTEAFF.

The V call is TRBV2, the J call TRBJ1-5; D is possibly TRBD1 (6 bases). The length of the CDR3 is 12 residues. V shed 8 bases and J shed 4 bases, with 9 bases lying between them. CDR1 is SNHLY and CDR2 is FYNNEI in the germline V gene. This CDR3 reads CASQTGNQPQHF. CDR3 DNA sequence: TGTGCCAGCCAAACAGGGAATCAGCCCCAGCATTTT.

CDR3 amino acids: CAWSVDSHNEQFF. DNA for the CDR3: TGTGCCTGGAGTGTAGACAGCCACAATGAGCAGTTCTTC. The chain combines TRBV30 with TRBJ2-1, with TRBD1 as a possible D gene (5 bases). Trimming stripped 0 bases from V and 5 bases from J, with 8 bases between. Germline V gives CDR1 GTSNPN, CDR2 SVGIG (reference sequence). The CDR3 covers 13 residues. Together with reference TRBV30 and TRBJ2-1, the CDR3 gives the full variable domain: SQTIHQWPATLVQPVGSPLSLECTVEGTSNPNLYWYRQAAGRGLQLLFYSVGIGQISSEVPQNLSASRPQDRQFILSSKKLLLSDSGFYLCAWSVDSHNEQFFGPGTRLTVL.

This chain joins TRBV11-3 and TRBJ2-1; D remains ambiguous. This CDR3 is built from 14 residues. CDR1 and CDR2 from the germline V gene are SGHNT and YENEEA. Between the trimmed V and J ends, which lost 2 bases and 10 bases, there was a span of 15 bases. Here the CDR3 DNA reads TGTGCCAGCAGCTTACCCAAAAGAGGTCGGGAGCAGTTCTTC. This codes for CASSLPKRGREQFF. Variable domain in full (rest from reference TRBV11-3 and TRBJ2-1): EAGVVQSPRYKIIEKKQPVAFWCNPISGHNTLYWYLQNLGQGPELLIRYENEEAVDDSQLPKDRFSAERLKGVDSTLKIQPAELGDSAVYLCASSLPKRGREQFFGPGTRLTVL.

This clone was seen just once. The rearrangement joins TRBV10-3 to TRBJ1-1; 11 nucleotides agree with TRBD1. V shed 6 bases, J shed 3 bases, and the junction held 6 bases outside the gene matches. CDR1 ENHRY and CDR2 SYGVKD come from the germline V gene. This CDR3 comprises 15 residues. CDR3 nucleotide sequence: TGTGCCATCAGGGACACGGGACAGGGGGACACTGAAGCTTTCTTT. Translated, it gives CAIRDTGQGDTEAFF.

The chain joins TRBV30 to TRBJ2-5, with 8 bases that match TRBD2. The germline gives CDR1 GTSNPN, CDR2 SVGIG (reference sequence). The CDR3 is 14 amino acids. Losses at the gene ends were 4 bases for V and 5 bases for J; bases not matched to a gene: 9. The CDR3 DNA reads TGTGCCTGGAATCCCCCGGGGGGGCCCGAGACCCAGTACTTC. Amino acid sequence: CAWNPPGGPETQYF.

This sequence joins TRBV4-1 and TRBJ2-5; D is uncertain. Per the germline V gene, CDR1 is MGHRA and CDR2 is YSYEKL. CDR3 length: 16 residues. Between the trimmed V and J ends, which lost 4 bases and 2 bases, there was a span of 17 bases. CDR3 DNA sequence: TGCGCCAGCAGCCTGGCCGACACGCCCCTTCAAGAGACCCAGTACTTC. Protein product: CASSLADTPLQETQYF.

This chain links TRBV10-2 with TRBJ1-2; 8 nucleotides match TRBD1. With V trimmed by 3 bases and J by 4 bases, 4 bases remained unmatched. CDR3 length equals 14 residues. The germline V gene has CDR1 WSHSY and CDR2 SAAADI. The CDR3 sequence is CASSDLGQGYGYTF. For the CDR3, the DNA is TGCGCCAGCAGTGACTTAGGACAGGGCTATGGCTACACCTTC.

The genes are TRBV9 and TRBJ1-2, with 7 bases that match TRBD1. The V gene end was trimmed by 0 bases and the J gene end by 4 bases; junction bases not matched to a gene: 9. The CDR3 sequence is 16 residues long. CDR1 is SGDLS, CDR2 YYNGEE, per germline. CDR3 loop: CASSVADSGQSYGYTF. The CDR3 DNA follows: TGTGCCAGCAGCGTAGCTGATTCGGGACAGAGCTATGGCTACACCTTC.

The chain employs TRBV11-2 and TRBJ1-1; 7 bases match TRBD1. The CDR3 is made up of 14 amino acids. Germline V gives CDR1 SGHAT, CDR2 FQNNGV. The V gene end was trimmed by 5 bases and the J gene end by 6 bases; junction bases not matched to a gene: 9. CDR3 sequence reads: CASSRTGQPSEAFF. The CDR3 nucleotides are TGTGCCAGCAGCCGGACGGGACAGCCTTCTGAAGCTTTCTTT.

The rearrangement links TRBV29-1 to TRBJ2-3, with D unclear. Per the germline V gene, CDR1 is SQVTM and CDR2 is ANQGSEA. CDR3 size: 11 residues. Deletions cut 4 bases from V and 5 bases from J, with 7 bases between. CDR3 sequence (DNA): TGCAGCGTTGGAGGTAGAGATACGCAGTATTTT. This gives the protein CSVGGRDTQYF.

The rearrangement joins TRBV9 to TRBJ2-1; D is undetermined. With 7 bases removed from V and 5 bases from J, the gap between germline ends came to 19 bases. The germline gives CDR1 SGDLS, CDR2 YYNGEE. The CDR3 extends over 15 amino acids. The CDR3 protein is CASSPRSPVNNEQFF. CDR3 DNA sequence: TGTGCCAGCTCACCGAGGAGCCCTGTTAACAATGAGCAGTTCTTC.

V usage is TRBV27 and J usage is TRBJ1-5; unclear D gene. The V end lost 6 bases, the J end lost 10 bases, and 16 bases lay between the germline ends. The germline V gene has CDR1 MNHEY and CDR2 SMNVEV (reference sequence). The length of the CDR3 is 13 residues. CDR3 DNA sequence: TGTGCCAGCAGCATCCCGAACGAACACCCCCAGCATTTT. Protein product: CASSIPNEHPQHF.

This clone was detected once. The J gene is TRBJ1-2, the V gene TRBV2, with 8 bases that match TRBD1. Germline V CDR1 and CDR2: SNHLY, FYNNEI. V shed 7 bases and J 8 bases; nucleotides not matched to a gene: 18. The CDR3 has 16 residues. CDR3 protein: CASTEAGGGREGGYTF. CDR3 bases: TGTGCCAGCACCGAGGCAGGGGGCGGAAGAGAAGGAGGCTACACCTTC.

The chain employs TRBV13 and TRBJ1-2, with 7 bases matching TRBD1. CDR3 length: 17 residues. Germline V gene lookup returns CDR1 PRHDT and CDR2 FYEKMQ (reference sequence). J gave up 4 bases and V 3 bases, and 14 bases lay outside the gene matches. The chain's CDR3 is CASSFLGQVDLGYGYTF. The CDR3 DNA sequence: TGTGCCAGCAGCTTTCTAGGACAGGTCGACCTGGGCTATGGCTACACCTTC.